These 3 T cell receptor beta chains share one sample of origin, sequenced in a study of cytomegalovirus exposure and HLA in healthy donors (dated by TCRdb to between 2016 and 2019). Library generation was performed with the immunoSEQ multiplex PCR assay. The multiplex PCR relied on a mix of 60 forward primers for TCR Vbeta segments and 13 reverse primers for TCR Jbeta segments. In TCRdb, the immuneACCESS table is reduced to in-frame sequences with V and J assigned. These tables do not hold every clone; where another copy was compared, an unresolved V gene accounts for under half, and the others remain unexplained. This sample holds 120,000 or so clones; less than 85% were observed only once. The ten top clones hold 1% of the sample. The specimen was PBMCs. The receptors derive from a man aged 40-50 years in good health and CMV-seronegative.

The chain couples TRBV27 to TRBJ2-7, with 11 bases matching TRBD2. Germline CDR1 MNHEY, CDR2 SMNVEV (reference sequence). J was trimmed by 3 bases and V by 5 bases; bases with no gene match: 9. This CDR3 has 16 residues. This CDR3 is CASSIASGRWGYEQYF. In DNA form, the CDR3 reads TGTGCCAGCAGTATTGCTAGCGGGAGGTGGGGCTACGAGCAGTACTTC.

This chain joins TRBV11-2 and TRBJ2-3, with 11 bases matching TRBD2. V shed 4 bases, J shed 3 bases, and the junction held 3 bases outside the gene matches. CDR1 and CDR2 (germline): SGHAT, FQNNGV. The CDR3 sequence is 15 residues long. The CDR3 sequence is CASSSTSGGTDTQYF. DNA for the CDR3: TGTGCCAGCAGCTCAACTAGCGGGGGAACAGATACGCAGTATTTT.

This chain links TRBV27 with TRBJ2-5; possibly TRBD2 for D (6 bases). Trimming left V 6 bases short and J 1 base short, with 15 bases between. This CDR3 contains 15 residues. Germline V CDR1 and CDR2: MNHEY, SMNVEV (reference sequence). The CDR3 is CASSAFPGSQETQYF. CDR3 DNA sequence: TGTGCCAGCAGCGCTTTCCCCGGGAGCCAAGAGACCCAGTACTTC.